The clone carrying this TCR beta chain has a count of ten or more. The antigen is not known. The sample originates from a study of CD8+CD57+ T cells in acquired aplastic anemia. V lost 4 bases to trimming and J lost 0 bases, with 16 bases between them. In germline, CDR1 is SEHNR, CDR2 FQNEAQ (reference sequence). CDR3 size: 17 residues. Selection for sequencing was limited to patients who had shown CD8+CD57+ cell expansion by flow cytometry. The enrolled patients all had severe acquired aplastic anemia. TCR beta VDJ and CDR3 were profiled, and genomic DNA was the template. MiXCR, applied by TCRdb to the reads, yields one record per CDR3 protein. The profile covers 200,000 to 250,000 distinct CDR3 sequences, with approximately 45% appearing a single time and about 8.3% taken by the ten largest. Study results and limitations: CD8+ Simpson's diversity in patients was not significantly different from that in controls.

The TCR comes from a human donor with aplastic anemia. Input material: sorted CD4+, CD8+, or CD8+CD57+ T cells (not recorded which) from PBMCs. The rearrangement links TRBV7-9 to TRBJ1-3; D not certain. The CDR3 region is CASSSGSDTDSGNTIYF. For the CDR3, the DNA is TGTGCCAGCAGCTCCGGTTCCGACACTGACTCTGGAAACACCATATATTTT.